The source of this T cell receptor beta chain is a study of cytomegalovirus exposure and HLA in healthy donors (dated by TCRdb to the late 2010s). Background for the entire study: According to an earlier analysis of several hundred of the donors, roughly 180 million T cells yielded 117 million unique TCR beta sequences and around 300 Gb of sequence data. Approximately 310 gigabases of sequencing data and roughly 90 million unique TCR sequences were included in an early release covering under 650 HLA-typed donors. Of the 300 to 450 genotyped donors, approximately 82% fell in the genetic ancestry cluster associated with self-reported Caucasian donors. The study aimed to test whether cataloging public T cell receptors could reveal signatures of past pathogen exposure. The study profiled the T cell repertoires of approximately 700 subjects by immunosequencing and related them to cytomegalovirus serostatus. Along with the approximately 700-subject first cohort, a separate validation cohort of over a hundred different subjects was used. The study combined high-throughput TCR immunosequencing, statistical association of individual TCRs with disease status, and machine learning to predict cytomegalovirus infection status. To study patterns of TCR occurrence, a later analysis re-analyzed previously published TCR beta repertoires from around 670 donors and added high-resolution HLA genotyping. The later analysis used no new phenotypic data to find candidate immune exposures, relying instead on TCR beta sequences and their occurrence across donors. An earlier analysis of roughly 580 of the donors used high-throughput TCR beta sequencing to judge whether each TCR beta V gene segment behaved as functional or pseudogenic. Alongside the repertoire data, information on donor age, sex, ethnicity and CMV serostatus was compiled. Genome-wide SNP genotypes for about 55% of the roughly 670 donors were used in a later genetic analysis, which treated that subset as a discovery cohort. Every discovery cohort repertoire had been produced on one sequencing platform. Class I and class II HLA loci were covered by the typing at four-digit resolution. Typing coverage varied by locus: roughly 629-630 donors for A, B, C, DRB1 and DQB1; around 560 for DQA1; approximately 610 for DPA1; approximately 450 for DPB1. Because of strong linkage in the cohort, roughly five DR-DQ haplotypes were treated as single units for association and clustering. Among about 400 genotyped donors of the cohort, an average of approximately 220,000 unique TCR beta nucleotide sequences was sequenced per donor, of which 15% to 20% were non-productive.

Regarding this clone: The antigen this receptor binds is unknown. No base quality information exists; no much larger clone differs at one position.

Taken from the germline V gene, the CDR1 and CDR2 loops are MGHRA and YSYEKL. V sheds 2 bases and J sheds 1 base, leaving 11 bases between their ends. There are 15 amino acids in the CDR3, from cysteine to phenylalanine inclusive. The read is trimmed to its CDR3 DNA, 45 bases read in frame from base 1. General study outcomes and caveats: In a later genetic analysis, fewer N-insertions in productive TCRs were reported among donors in an Asian-associated ancestry cluster than the roughly 700-donor mean. Because HLA typing was unavailable for some donors at each locus, only the typed subset was used in association tests. Because counts were too low, 15 to 20 rarely observed V segments, including chromosome 9 orphons, were excluded from the earlier analysis of around 590 of the donors. Some IMGT-functional V segments, including TRBV6-2 and TRBV6-3, could not be told apart with the 87-base-pair reads, so those segments were excluded. CMV serostatus was the only immune exposure information available for the cohort. A later analysis reported that several top co-occurrence clusters appeared linked to parvovirus B19, influenza, CMV and Epstein-Barr virus. In a later analysis, HLA-associated TCR beta chains were found to be more clonally expanded and to have lower generation probabilities than equally common non-associated chains. At a false discovery rate of 0.05, a later analysis linked 15,000 to 20,000 TCR beta sequences to specific HLA alleles. The authors suggested that the approach could potentially be extended to other disease states and immunological phenotypes. In vitro tests confirmed that a few of the cytomegalovirus-associated TCR beta chains recognize cytomegalovirus antigens. The presence/absence analyses assumed that sequencing depth was roughly uniform across donors, and that assumption may not be true. While some public TCRs were present in many individuals, most TCR sequences turned up only very rarely across donors. A further reported finding was that TCR beta sequences accurately predicted the HLA-A and HLA-B alleles for most subjects in the first cohort. Linkage disequilibrium might explain the correlated functional status among segregating V segments, but an unknown experimental factor could not be ruled out. V-gene and J-gene trimming of TCR beta chains was associated with a missense DCLRE1C variant in a later genetic analysis, and the association was replicated in an independent cohort. In a later analysis, most CMV-associated TCR beta chains were found to appear HLA-restricted, with HLA associations seemingly driven largely by CMV exposure. This cohort had only TCR beta chains sequenced, and the lack of alpha or paired-chain data limited which features could be detected. Assigning TCR associations to individual alleles was difficult when HLA alleles, especially DR and DQ, strongly co-occurred. The sequencing pipeline was judged likely to have produced a cluster of highly shared sequence variants as a technical artifact. In the study, some 180 TCR beta chains were listed as associated with cytomegalovirus. In an earlier analysis of 587 of the donors, most TCR beta V segments appeared in productive rearrangements about 87% or about 30% of the time, broadly matching IMGT annotations. The classifier was reported to diagnose cytomegalovirus status with high specificity and sensitivity in both the original and validation cohorts. A later analysis found that TCR association rates varied across HLA loci, with DRB1 alleles showing the most associated TCRs and HLA-C alleles the fewest.

The cohort comprised 710 or so healthy bone marrow donors. At the time of sampling, all cohort members were nominally healthy, though unrecorded immune exposures were likely present. The donor was CMV seronegative and belonged to the group of 352 seronegative cohort members. A peripheral blood sample was provided by each donor, and peripheral blood mononuclear cells were used for TCR beta sequencing. The Qiagen DNeasy Blood Extraction Kit was used to extract genomic DNA from the blood cell samples. Preparation of the library involved the immunoSEQ multiplex PCR assay. For the multiplex PCR, a mixture combining 60 forward primers for TCR Vbeta segments and 13 reverse primers for TCR Jbeta segments was used. A multiplex PCR assay on genomic DNA amplified the CDR3 region of rearranged TCR beta genes. The amplified TCR beta libraries were sequenced on the Illumina HiSeq System as 87-base-pair reads. As for the original processing: A later analysis counted tens of millions of unique TCR beta chains across the 690 or so repertoires, and around 12 million of these chains were shared by at least two donors. Raw reads were error-corrected and collapsed into unique sequences by a nearest-neighbor algorithm in which closely related sequences were merged to remove PCR and sequencing errors. CDR3 sequences were aligned to IMGT reference sequences to assign V, D and J gene segments. For a sequence to be retained, a match of at least six nucleotides was required to both a V gene segment and a J gene segment. A rearrangement counted as productive if the CDR3 had no stop codons and remained in frame with V and J, and every other rearrangement counted as non-productive. CDR3 was defined according to IMGT convention as the region running from the second conserved V-encoded cysteine to the conserved J-encoded phenylalanine. In an earlier analysis of more than 550 of the donors, sequences lacking an unambiguous match to a single V gene segment were excluded. An earlier analysis of several hundred of the donors called V segments functional above 56.7% productive rearrangements and segregating when the between-donor standard deviation exceeded 5%. A statistical classification framework was built for diagnosing cytomegalovirus status from the catalog of TCR beta chain sequences. V and J gene assignment, in a later analysis, came from comparing TCR nucleotide sequences with IMGT/GENE-DB human TR gene sequences. In a later analysis, CDR3 sequences and most-parsimonious VDJ recombination scenarios were assigned using the TCRdist pipeline. In a later analysis, each TCR beta chain was defined by its CDR3 amino acid sequence together with its V-gene family, and reads lacking a unique V-gene family were excluded. As a way to deal with suspected cross-contamination and a sequencing artifact, a later analysis dropped nearly 600 nucleotide sequences that were highly shared and had low generation probability. A later analysis calculated a clonal expansion index for each public chain from normalized within-repertoire ranks of inferred template counts. In a later analysis, generation probabilities were computed with a VDJ recombination model fitted to out-of-frame rearrangements, and the resulting probabilities were checked against IGoR. A later analysis scored TCR-TCR, TCR-HLA and TCR-CMV co-occurrence with hypergeometric tests, applying a repertoire-size bias correction to TCR pairs. False discovery rates were estimated in a later analysis by permuting HLA or CMV assignments 20 times. A later analysis grouped co-occurring TCRs with DBSCAN, adding TCRdist sequence similarity when clustering within HLA-allele-positive subsets. Repertoires with fewer than 30,000 or more than 120,000 public chains were left out of co-occurrence clustering, as were five repertoires with anomalous nucleotide sharing. Here the immuneACCESS table is served through TCRdb, limited to in-frame sequences with V and J called. Missing clones are a known gap in these copies; in checked studies unresolved V genes cover under half, and the rest lacks a known reason. The V and J calls and the clone size are those of that table, but D and trimming were determined from the DNA. For this sample the table gives around 150,000 clones, of which around 76% were detected only once. In total, the top ten clones hold approximately 2% of the sample.

The sequence was obtained from a female donor in good health and CMV-seronegative. The chain is assembled from TRBV4-1 and TRBJ2-5; perhaps TRBD2 is the D gene, with 5 bases matching. Sequencing was done on a sample of PBMCs. CDR3 sequence: CASSQLPRVQETQYF. The sequenced DNA is TGCGCCAGCAGCCAACTTCCGAGGGTCCAAGAGACCCAGTACTTC.